Below are 10 T cell receptor beta chains sequenced from a single sample in a study of identical twins. TCRdb re-analysed the 5' RACE reads in MiXCR, keeping a single row per CDR3 protein. The sample lists 1.5 million to 2 million distinct CDR3 sequences, less than 35% seen once, with over 0.25% in the top ten. Sequenced material: cord blood. These receptors were collected from a newborn girl in good health.

This clonotype was recorded a few times. The chain links TRBV14 to TRBJ2-7; no reliable D call. V was cut by 2 bases and J by 5 bases, with 7 bases left in between. The CDR3 sequence is 12 residues long. Germline CDR1 and CDR2: SGHDN and FVKESK. In DNA form, the CDR3 reads TGTGCCAGCAGCCAAACAGCCCACGAGCAGTACTTC. Protein: CASSQTAHEQYF.

The CDR3 protein is CSARGLAGGPDLFGNTGELFF. CDR3 DNA sequence: TGCAGTGCTAGAGGACTAGCGGGGGGGCCGGATCTATTTGGGAACACCGGGGAGCTGTTTTTT. The chain recombines TRBV20-1 with TRBJ2-2; TRBD2 agrees at 14 bases. Losses at the gene ends were 1 base for V and 1 base for J; bases not matched to a gene: 14. This CDR3 comprises 21 residues. The germline V gene has CDR1 DFQATT and CDR2 SNEGSKA (reference sequence).

The chain employs TRBV20-1 and TRBJ2-7, with D perhaps TRBD1 (7 bases). The V end was cut by 6 bases, the J end by 4 bases, with 22 bases between. The CDR3 is made up of 15 amino acids. Germline assignment: CDR1 DFQATT and CDR2 SNEGSKA (reference sequence). As DNA, the CDR3 is TGCAGTGCCCCCCGAGGAGGGACAGCGTCGTACGAGCAGTACTTC. Translation: CSAPRGGTASYEQYF.

The chain has TRBV20-1 and TRBJ2-4; tentative D call: TRBD2 (6 bases). CDR3 length: 14 amino acids. In germline, CDR1 is DFQATT, CDR2 SNEGSKA (reference sequence). V gave up 0 bases and J gave up 6 bases, with 12 bases separating them. The CDR3, as DNA: TGCAGTGCTAGAGATCAAAGGCGGGGAAACATTCAGTACTTC. Protein: CSARDQRRGNIQYF.

In this sample, this clonotype turned up a few times. The V gene is TRBV5-1, the J gene TRBJ2-3; maybe TRBD2 (5 bases). Germline V gives CDR1 SGHRS, CDR2 YFSETQ. The germline V and J ends were trimmed by 4 bases and 1 base, with 10 bases remaining between them. CDR3 size: 14 residues. CDR3 in DNA: TGCGCCAGCAGCCGAAATAGCGGCACAGATACGCAGTATTTT. It codes for CASSRNSGTDTQYF. The whole variable domain, remainder taken from reference TRBV5-1 and TRBJ2-3, is KAGVTQTPRYLIKTRGQQVTLSCSPISGHRSVSWYQQTPGQGLQFLFEYFSETQRNKGNFPGRFSGRQFSNSRSEMNVSTLELGDSALYLCASSRNSGTDTQYFGPGTRLTVL.

This chain links TRBV28 with TRBJ1-5, with D perhaps matching TRBD1 (5 bases). The CDR3 covers 13 residues. V lost 7 bases and J lost 5, with 12 bases in between. Germline loops: CDR1 MDHEN, CDR2 SYDVKM. As DNA, the CDR3 is TGTGCCAGCAACCGACAGCATTATCAGCCCCAGCATTTT. Its protein product is CASNRQHYQPQHF.

Concerning this clonotype itself: Possible read error: a much larger clone is one base away. The chain uses TRBV24-1 and TRBJ2-3, with D unresolved. This CDR3 spans 12 amino acids. The germline V gene encodes CDR1 KGHDR and CDR2 SFDVKD. The V end was cut by 4 bases, the J end by 2 bases, with 3 bases between. CDR3: CATSENTDTQYF. The DNA for the CDR3 is TGTGCCACCAGTGAAAACACAGATACGCAGTATTTT.

This rearrangement joins TRBV12-3 or TRBV12-4 to TRBJ1-2, with a possible D match to TRBD1 (6 bases). V gave up 6 bases and J gave up 2 bases, with 16 bases separating them. CDR3 size: 15 residues. The CDR3 loop reads CASSTQGGANYGYTF. The DNA for the CDR3 is TGTGCCAGCAGCACACAGGGTGGGGCAAACTATGGCTACACCTTC.

The chain carries TRBV12-3 or TRBV12-4 and TRBJ1-5, with TRBD1 matching over 9 bases. This CDR3 spans 18 amino acids. V gave up 6 bases and J gave up 0 bases; unmatched junction bases: 12. This CDR3 reads CASSPDRGHAYSNQPQHF. As DNA, the CDR3 is TGTGCCAGCAGCCCGGACAGGGGTCACGCATATAGCAATCAGCCCCAGCATTTT.

This chain connects TRBV4-2 to TRBJ2-1, with D perhaps TRBD2 (5 bases). V was trimmed by 1 base and J by 0 bases, leaving 22 bases between them. The germline V gene encodes CDR1 LGHNA and CDR2 YNFKEQ. This CDR3 contains 20 residues. CDR3 nucleotide sequence: TGTGCCAGCAGCCAAGCATCAGACTATCCTTCCCCAAGCTCCTACAATGAGCAGTTCTTC. The encoded protein is CASSQASDYPSPSSYNEQFF.